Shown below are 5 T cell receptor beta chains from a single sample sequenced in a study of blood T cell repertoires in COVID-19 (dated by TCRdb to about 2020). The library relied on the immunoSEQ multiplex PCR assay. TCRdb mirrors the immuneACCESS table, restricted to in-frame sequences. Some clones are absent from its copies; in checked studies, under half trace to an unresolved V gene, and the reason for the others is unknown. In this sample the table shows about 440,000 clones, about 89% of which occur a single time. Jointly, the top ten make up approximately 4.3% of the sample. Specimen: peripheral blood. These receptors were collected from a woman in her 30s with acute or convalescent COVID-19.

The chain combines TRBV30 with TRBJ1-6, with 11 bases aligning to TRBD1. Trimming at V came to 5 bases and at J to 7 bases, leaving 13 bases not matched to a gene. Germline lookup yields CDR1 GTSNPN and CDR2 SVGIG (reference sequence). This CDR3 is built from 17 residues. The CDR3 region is CAWCRDRGNSGNSPLHF. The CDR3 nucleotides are TGTGCCTGGTGCCGGGACAGGGGGAATTCGGGCAATTCACCCCTCCACTTT. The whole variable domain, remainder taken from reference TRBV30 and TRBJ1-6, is SQTIHQWPATLVQPVGSPLSLECTVEGTSNPNLYWYRQAAGRGLQLLFYSVGIGQISSEVPQNLSASRPQDRQFILSSKKLLLSDSGFYLCAWCRDRGNSGNSPLHFGNGTRLTVT.

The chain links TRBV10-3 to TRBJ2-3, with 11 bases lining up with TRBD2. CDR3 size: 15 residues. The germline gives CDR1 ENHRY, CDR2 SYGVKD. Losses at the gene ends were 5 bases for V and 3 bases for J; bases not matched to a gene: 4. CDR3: CAISLTSGDTDTQYF. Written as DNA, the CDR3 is TGTGCCATCAGTCTGACTAGCGGGGATACAGATACGCAGTATTTT.

The CDR3 region is CATSNPGGEQYF. The DNA of the CDR3 is TGTGCCACCAGTAACCCCGGGGGCGAGCAGTACTTC. The rearrangement joins TRBV24-1 to TRBJ2-7; a possible D gene is TRBD2 (6 bases). The ends were cut back, 6 bases at V and 6 bases at J, with 11 bases in the middle. CDR1 and CDR2 from the germline V gene are KGHDR and SFDVKD. The CDR3 is 12 amino acids.

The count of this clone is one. The CDR3 DNA sequence: TGTGCCAGCAGCACGGGGGACAGGGGCTACACCTTC. Amino acids: CASSTGDRGYTF. This chain links TRBV5-4 with TRBJ1-2, with 8 nucleotides matching TRBD1. This CDR3 spans 12 amino acids. Trimming cost V 4 bases and J 8 bases; bases outside gene matches: 4. Germline lookup yields CDR1 SGHNT and CDR2 YYREEE (reference sequence).

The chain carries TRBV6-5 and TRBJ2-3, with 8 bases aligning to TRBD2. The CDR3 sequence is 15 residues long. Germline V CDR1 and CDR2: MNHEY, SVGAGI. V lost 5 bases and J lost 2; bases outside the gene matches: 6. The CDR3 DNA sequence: TGTGCCAGCAGTCAGTGGCGGGGGGACACAGATACGCAGTATTTT. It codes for CASSQWRGDTDTQYF.